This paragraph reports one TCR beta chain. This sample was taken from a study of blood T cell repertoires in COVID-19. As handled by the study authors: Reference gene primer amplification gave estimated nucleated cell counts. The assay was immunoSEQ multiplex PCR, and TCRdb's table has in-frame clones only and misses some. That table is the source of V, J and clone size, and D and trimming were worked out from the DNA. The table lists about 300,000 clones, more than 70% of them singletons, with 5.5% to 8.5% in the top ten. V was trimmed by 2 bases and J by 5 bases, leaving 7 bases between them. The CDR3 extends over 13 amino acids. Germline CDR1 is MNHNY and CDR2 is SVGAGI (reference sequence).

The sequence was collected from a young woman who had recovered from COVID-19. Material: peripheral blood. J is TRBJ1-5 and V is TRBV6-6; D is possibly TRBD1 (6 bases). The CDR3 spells CASSYGGHQPQHF. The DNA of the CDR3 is TGTGCCAGCAGTTACGGGGGCCATCAGCCCCAGCATTTT.